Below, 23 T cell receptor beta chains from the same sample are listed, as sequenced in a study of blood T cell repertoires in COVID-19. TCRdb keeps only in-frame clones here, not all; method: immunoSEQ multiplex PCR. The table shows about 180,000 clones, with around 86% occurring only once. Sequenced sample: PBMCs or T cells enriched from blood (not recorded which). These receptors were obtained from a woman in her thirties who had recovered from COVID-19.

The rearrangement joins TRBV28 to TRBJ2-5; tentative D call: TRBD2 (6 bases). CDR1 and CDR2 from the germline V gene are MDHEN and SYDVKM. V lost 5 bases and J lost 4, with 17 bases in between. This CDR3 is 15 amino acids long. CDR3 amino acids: CASSGGFSFRETQYF. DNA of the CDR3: TGTGCCAGCAGTGGGGGGTTTAGCTTTAGAGAGACCCAGTACTTC.

CDR3: CASSYSESSGNTIYF. The CDR3 nucleotides are TGTGCCAGCAGTTACAGTGAGAGCTCTGGAAACACCATATATTTT. J is TRBJ1-3 and V is TRBV2; D is unresolved. Germline V gene sequence: CDR1 SNHLY, CDR2 FYNNEI. Trimming stripped 5 bases from V and 0 bases from J, with 11 bases between. The CDR3 covers 15 residues.

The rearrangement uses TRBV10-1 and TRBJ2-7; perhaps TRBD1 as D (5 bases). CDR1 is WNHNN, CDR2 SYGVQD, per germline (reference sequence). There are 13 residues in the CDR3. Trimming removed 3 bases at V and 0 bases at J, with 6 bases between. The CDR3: CASSDRVSYEQYF. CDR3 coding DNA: TGCGCCAGCAGTGACAGGGTCTCCTACGAGCAGTACTTC.

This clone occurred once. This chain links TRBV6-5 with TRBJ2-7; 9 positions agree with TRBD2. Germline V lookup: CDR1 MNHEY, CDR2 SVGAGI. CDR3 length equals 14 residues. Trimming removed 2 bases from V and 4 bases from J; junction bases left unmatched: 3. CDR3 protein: CASSYKRGAYEQYF. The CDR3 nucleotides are TGTGCCAGCAGTTACAAGCGGGGGGCTTACGAGCAGTACTTC.

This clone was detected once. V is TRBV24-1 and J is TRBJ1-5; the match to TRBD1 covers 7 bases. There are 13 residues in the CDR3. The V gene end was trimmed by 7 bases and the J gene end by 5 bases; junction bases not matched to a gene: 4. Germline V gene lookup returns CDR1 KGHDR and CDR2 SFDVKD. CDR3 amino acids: CATSDRVDQPQHF. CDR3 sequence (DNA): TGTGCCACCAGCGACAGGGTTGATCAGCCCCAGCATTTT.

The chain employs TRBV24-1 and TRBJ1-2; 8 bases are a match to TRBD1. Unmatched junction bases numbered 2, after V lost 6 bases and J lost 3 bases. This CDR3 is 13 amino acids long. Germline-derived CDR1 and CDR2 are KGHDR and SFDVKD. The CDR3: CATSPGQDYGYTF. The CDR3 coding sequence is TGTGCCACCAGTCCGGGACAGGACTATGGCTACACCTTC.

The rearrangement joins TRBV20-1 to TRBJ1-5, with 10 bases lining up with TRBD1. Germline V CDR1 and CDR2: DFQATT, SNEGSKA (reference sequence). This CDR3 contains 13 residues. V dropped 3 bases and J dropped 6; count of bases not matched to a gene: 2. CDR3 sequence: CSASGTGVQPQHF. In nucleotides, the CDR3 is TGCAGTGCTAGTGGGACAGGGGTTCAGCCCCAGCATTTT.

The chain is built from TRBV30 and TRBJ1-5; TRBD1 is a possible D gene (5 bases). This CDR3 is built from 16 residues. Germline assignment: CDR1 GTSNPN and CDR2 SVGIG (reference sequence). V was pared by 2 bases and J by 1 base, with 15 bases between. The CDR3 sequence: CAWSIGGISSNQPQHF. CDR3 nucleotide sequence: TGTGCCTGGAGTATCGGGGGGATTAGCAGCAATCAGCCCCAGCATTTT.

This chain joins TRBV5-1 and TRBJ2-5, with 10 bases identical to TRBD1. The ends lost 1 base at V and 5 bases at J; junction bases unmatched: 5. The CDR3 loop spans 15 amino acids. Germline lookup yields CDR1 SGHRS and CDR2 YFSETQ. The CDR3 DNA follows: TGCGCCAGCAGCTTGACGACAGGGGGCAAGGAGACCCAGTACTTC. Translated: CASSLTTGGKETQYF.

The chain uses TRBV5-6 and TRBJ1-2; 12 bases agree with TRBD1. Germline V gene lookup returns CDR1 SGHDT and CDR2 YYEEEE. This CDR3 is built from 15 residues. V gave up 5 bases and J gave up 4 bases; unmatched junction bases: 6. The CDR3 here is CASRRDRGLIYGYTF. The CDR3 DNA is TGTGCCAGCAGAAGGGACAGGGGGCTTATCTATGGCTACACCTTC.

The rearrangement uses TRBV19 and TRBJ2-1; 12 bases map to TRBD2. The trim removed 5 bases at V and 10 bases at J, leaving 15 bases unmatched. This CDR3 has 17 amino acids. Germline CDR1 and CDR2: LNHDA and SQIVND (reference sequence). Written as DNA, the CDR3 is TGTGCCAGTAGTTTCGATCCTAGCGGGAGGGCCGTGAGGGAGCAGTTCTTC. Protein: CASSFDPSGRAVREQFF.

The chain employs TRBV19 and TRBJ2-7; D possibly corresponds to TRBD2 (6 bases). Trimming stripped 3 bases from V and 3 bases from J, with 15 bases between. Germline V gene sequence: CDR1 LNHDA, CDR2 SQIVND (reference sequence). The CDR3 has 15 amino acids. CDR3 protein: CASSIYPGLNYEQYF. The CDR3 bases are TGTGCCAGTAGTATTTACCCGGGACTGAACTACGAGCAGTACTTC.

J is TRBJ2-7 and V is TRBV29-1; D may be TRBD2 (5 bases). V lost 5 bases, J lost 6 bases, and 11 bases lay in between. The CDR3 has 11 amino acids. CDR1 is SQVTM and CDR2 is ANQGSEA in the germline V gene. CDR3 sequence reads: CSVREYFEQYF. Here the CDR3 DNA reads TGCAGCGTTAGGGAGTATTTCGAGCAGTACTTC.

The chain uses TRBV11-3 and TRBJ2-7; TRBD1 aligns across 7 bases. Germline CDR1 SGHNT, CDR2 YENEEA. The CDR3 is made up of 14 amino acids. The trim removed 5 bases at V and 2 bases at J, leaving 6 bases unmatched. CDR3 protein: CASSHRDSPYEQYF. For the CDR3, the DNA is TGTGCCAGCAGCCACCGGGACAGCCCCTACGAGCAGTACTTC.

The CDR3 sequence: CASSLRRDNNQPQHF. CDR3 nucleotides: TGTGCCAGCAGTTTACGCCGGGACAACAATCAGCCCCAGCATTTT. The chain employs TRBV27 and TRBJ1-5, with D possibly being TRBD1 (6 bases). Germline CDR1 is MNHEY and CDR2 is SMNVEV (reference sequence). Trimming took 2 bases from V and 3 from J, leaving 11 bases between them. The CDR3 sequence is 15 residues long.

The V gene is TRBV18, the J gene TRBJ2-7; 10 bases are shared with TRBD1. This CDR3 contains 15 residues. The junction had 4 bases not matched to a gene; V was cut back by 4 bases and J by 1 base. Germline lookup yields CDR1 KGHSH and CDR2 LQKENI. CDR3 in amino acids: CASSRDRGRSYEQYF. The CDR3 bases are TGTGCCAGCTCACGGGACAGGGGCAGATCCTACGAGCAGTACTTC.

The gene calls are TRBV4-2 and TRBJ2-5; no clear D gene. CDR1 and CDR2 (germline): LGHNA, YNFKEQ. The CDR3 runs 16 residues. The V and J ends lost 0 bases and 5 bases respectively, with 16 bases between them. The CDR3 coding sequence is TGTGCCAGCAGCCAAGATCCAGCCCCAGAGAGGGAGACCCAGTACTTC. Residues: CASSQDPAPERETQYF.

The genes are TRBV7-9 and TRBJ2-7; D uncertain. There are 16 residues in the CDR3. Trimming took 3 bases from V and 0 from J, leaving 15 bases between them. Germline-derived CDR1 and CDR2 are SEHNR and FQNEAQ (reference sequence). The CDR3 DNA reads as TGTGCCAGCAGCTTCACGGGTCCTCGAGGCTCCTACGAGCAGTACTTC. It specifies CASSFTGPRGSYEQYF.

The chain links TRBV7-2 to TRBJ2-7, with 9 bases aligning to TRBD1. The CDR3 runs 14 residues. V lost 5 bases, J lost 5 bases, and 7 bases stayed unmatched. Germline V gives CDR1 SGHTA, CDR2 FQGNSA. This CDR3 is CASSEQDRGHEQYF. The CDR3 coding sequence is TGTGCCAGCAGCGAACAGGACAGGGGTCACGAGCAGTACTTC.

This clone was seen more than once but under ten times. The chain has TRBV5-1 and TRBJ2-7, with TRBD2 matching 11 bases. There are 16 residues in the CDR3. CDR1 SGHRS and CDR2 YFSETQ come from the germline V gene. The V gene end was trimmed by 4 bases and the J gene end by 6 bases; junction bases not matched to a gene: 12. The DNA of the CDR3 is TGCGCCAGCAGCCCCGGCGGGACTAGCGGTTTCATCGAGCAGTACTTC. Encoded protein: CASSPGGTSGFIEQYF.

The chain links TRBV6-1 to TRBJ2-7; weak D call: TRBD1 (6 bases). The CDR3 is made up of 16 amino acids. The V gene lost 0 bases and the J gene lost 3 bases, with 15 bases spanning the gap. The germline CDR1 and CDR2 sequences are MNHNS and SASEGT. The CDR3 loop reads CASSEASSGHIYEQYF. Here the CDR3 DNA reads TGTGCCAGCAGTGAAGCGAGCTCGGGACATATCTACGAGCAGTACTTC.

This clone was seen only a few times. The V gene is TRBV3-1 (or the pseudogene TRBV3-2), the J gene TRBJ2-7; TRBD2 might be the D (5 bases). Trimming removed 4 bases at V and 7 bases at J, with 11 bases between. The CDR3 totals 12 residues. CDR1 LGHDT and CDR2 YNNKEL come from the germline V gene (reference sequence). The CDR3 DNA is TGTGCCAGCAGCCCCGGGCCGGGAGAGCAGTACTTC. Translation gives CASSPGPGEQYF.

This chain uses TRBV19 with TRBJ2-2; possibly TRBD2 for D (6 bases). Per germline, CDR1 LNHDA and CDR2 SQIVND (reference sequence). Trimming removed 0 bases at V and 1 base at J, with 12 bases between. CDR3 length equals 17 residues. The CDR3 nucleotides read TGTGCCAGTAGTATAGATCTTGGGGGAGGGAACACCGGGGAGCTGTTTTTT. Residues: CASSIDLGGGNTGELFF.